This TCR beta chain was documented in a study of T-cell reconstitution after alpha-beta-depleted transplantation in children. Study results and caveats: After transplant, at about two months, alpha-beta T cells were reportedly derived from several hundred expanded graft clones. It was surviving recipient T cells and thymic progenitors that gave some patients high TCRbeta diversity at day 60. When one year had passed after transplant, most T-cell counts and diversity came from newly produced T cells.

Unique molecular identifiers were incorporated into the prepared TCRbeta library. TCRdb itself ran the PCR reads through MiXCR, one entry per CDR3 protein. The repertoire has about 58,000 distinct CDR3 sequences, roughly 45% of them found once; the top ten carry 95% to 98%. Germline lookup yields CDR1 MGHDK and CDR2 SYGVNS. There are 15 residues in the CDR3. The germline V and J ends were trimmed by 7 bases and 3 bases, with 18 bases remaining between them. To note about this clonotype: Its target is not known.

This chain joins TRBV25-1 and TRBJ1-1; perhaps TRBD1 as D (6 bases). The TCR was taken from a male patient between 5 and 17 years old who had a stem cell transplant for acute lymphoblastic leukemia, so the T cells may come from the graft donor. This sample comprised PBMCs, mostly from graft donor cells, obtained 360 days after TCRalphabeta/CD19-depleted stem cell transplant. As DNA, the CDR3 is TGTGCCAGCAACAGACAGGTTAACAAGGACACTGAAGCTTTCTTT. It translates to CASNRQVNKDTEAFF.